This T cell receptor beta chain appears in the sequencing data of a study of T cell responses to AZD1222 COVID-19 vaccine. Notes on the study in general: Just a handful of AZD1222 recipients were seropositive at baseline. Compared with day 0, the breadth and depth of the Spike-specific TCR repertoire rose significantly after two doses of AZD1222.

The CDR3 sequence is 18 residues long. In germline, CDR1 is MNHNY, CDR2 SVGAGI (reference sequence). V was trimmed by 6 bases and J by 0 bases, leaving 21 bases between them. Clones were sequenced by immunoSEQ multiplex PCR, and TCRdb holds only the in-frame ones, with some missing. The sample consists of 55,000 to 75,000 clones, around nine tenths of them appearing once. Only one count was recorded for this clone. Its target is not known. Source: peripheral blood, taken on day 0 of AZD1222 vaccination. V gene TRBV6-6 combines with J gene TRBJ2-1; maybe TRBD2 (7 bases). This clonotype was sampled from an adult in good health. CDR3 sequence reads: CASSRRGGAQGSYNEQFF. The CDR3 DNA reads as TGTGCCAGCAGCCGAAGAGGGGGGGCGCAGGGCTCCTACAATGAGCAGTTCTTC.